Below are 19 T cell receptor beta chains sequenced from a single sample in a study of chemoradiotherapy in HPV16-positive cancers. Clones were sequenced by immunoSEQ multiplex PCR, and TCRdb holds only the in-frame ones, with some missing. The sample lists approximately 13,000 clones; roughly 84% were seen once. Sequencing used blood, obtained from a patient who underwent chemoradiotherapy. The receptor set was obtained from a human donor with HPV-associated anogenital cancer.

The genes are TRBV4-1 and TRBJ2-7, with TRBD2 as a possible D gene (7 bases). Trimming left V 4 bases short and J 7 bases short, with 23 bases between. The CDR3 is 16 residues long. Germline V lookup: CDR1 MGHRA, CDR2 YSYEKL. Here the CDR3 reads CASSPNPGGGVREQYF. As DNA, the CDR3 is TGCGCCAGCAGCCCGAACCCGGGGGGCGGGGTACGAGAGCAGTACTTC.

This clone showed up just a few times. The chain links TRBV11-3 to TRBJ1-5; no definite D call. Between the trimmed V and J ends, which lost 8 bases and 3 bases, there was a span of 2 bases. CDR1 is SGHNT and CDR2 is YENEEA in the germline V gene. The CDR3 has 10 amino acids. The CDR3 DNA reads as TGTGCCAGCGACAATCAGCCCCAGCATTTT. This sequence encodes CASDNQPQHF.

V usage is TRBV29-1 and J usage is TRBJ1-2; TRBD1 matches 7 bases. Germline V CDR1 and CDR2: SQVTM, ANQGSEA. V shed 6 bases and J 2 bases; nucleotides not matched to a gene: 6. The CDR3 runs 13 residues. The CDR3 region has the DNA TGCAGCGTAAGTCGGGACAGCAACTATGGCTACACCTTC. Translating gives CSVSRDSNYGYTF.

This rearrangement joins TRBV14 to TRBJ2-3; tentatively, D is TRBD2 (6 bases). V lost 4 bases and J 9 bases, leaving 11 bases between the germline ends. The CDR3 spans 12 residues. The germline V gene encodes CDR1 SGHDN and CDR2 FVKESK. The CDR3 nucleotides read TGTGCCAGCAGCCGGGGAGGATTAACGCAGTATTTT. This encodes CASSRGGLTQYF.

The rearrangement joins TRBV9 to TRBJ1-2; D remains unclear. CDR3 length: 12 amino acids. V lost 7 bases, J lost 3 bases, and 10 bases lay in between. Germline lookup yields CDR1 SGDLS and CDR2 YYNGEE. CDR3 residues: CASAAEYYGYTF. The CDR3 DNA reads as TGTGCCAGCGCGGCAGAATACTATGGCTACACCTTC.

The chain carries TRBV30 and TRBJ2-7; tentatively, D is TRBD1 (6 bases). The V gene's germline CDR1 is GTSNPN and CDR2 SVGIG (reference sequence). The ends were cut back, 1 base at V and 3 bases at J, with 10 bases in the middle. This CDR3 has 13 residues. CDR3 region: CAWSGRTVYEQYF. The CDR3 nucleotides read TGTGCCTGGAGTGGAAGGACAGTCTACGAGCAGTACTTC.

This chain joins TRBV23-1 and TRBJ1-5; the D is unclear. TRBV23-1 is placed among ORFs of uncertain function. CDR3 length equals 19 residues. V lost 2 bases, J lost 5 bases, and 25 bases lay in between. This chain's CDR3 is CASSQTPDSVFGYHQPQHF. As DNA, the CDR3 is TGCGCCAGCAGTCAAACGCCGGACTCCGTTTTTGGGTACCATCAGCCCCAGCATTTT.

CDR3 coding DNA: TGCGCCAGCAGCGTGTCCGGGACAGGGTCGGGCTACGAGCAGTACTTC. Amino acids: CASSVSGTGSGYEQYF. The rearrangement joins TRBV4-1 to TRBJ2-7, with 9 bases aligning to TRBD1. Germline values: CDR1 MGHRA, CDR2 YSYEKL. Unmatched junction bases numbered 11, after V lost 5 bases and J lost 3 bases. The CDR3 covers 16 residues.

V and J are TRBV7-2 and TRBJ2-7; 10 bases agree with TRBD2. CDR3 length equals 15 residues. Germline values: CDR1 SGHTA, CDR2 FQGNSA. With V trimmed by 5 bases and J by 3 bases, 7 bases remained unmatched. CDR3 in DNA: TGTGCCAGCAGCCCAGGACTAGCGGCGCTCTACGAGCAGTACTTC. It codes for CASSPGLAALYEQYF.

This clone was recorded only once. The chain has TRBV10-3 and TRBJ2-2, with 10 bases lining up with TRBD1. J was trimmed by 5 bases and V by 2 bases; bases with no gene match: 2. Germline V gives CDR1 ENHRY, CDR2 SYGVKD. CDR3 length equals 15 residues. Here the CDR3 reads CAISEGTGDTGELFF. As DNA, the CDR3 is TGTGCCATCAGTGAGGGGACAGGGGATACCGGGGAGCTGTTTTTT.

This clone turned up a few times. This chain connects TRBV19 to TRBJ1-6; TRBD1 agrees at 8 bases. Germline-derived CDR1 and CDR2 are LNHDA and SQIVND (reference sequence). With V trimmed by 7 bases and J by 5 bases, 4 bases remained unmatched. The CDR3 is made up of 14 amino acids. The CDR3 sequence: CASNPGQDNSPLHF. The CDR3, as DNA: TGTGCCAGTAATCCGGGACAGGATAATTCACCCCTCCACTTT.

The chain has TRBV5-1 and TRBJ2-5; 8 nucleotides agree with TRBD1. Per germline, CDR1 SGHRS and CDR2 YFSETQ. V gave up 2 bases and J gave up 4 bases; unmatched junction bases: 7. CDR3 size: 15 residues. The CDR3 sequence is CASSFGTGHLETQYF. In DNA, the CDR3 is TGCGCCAGCAGCTTCGGGACAGGCCATTTAGAGACCCAGTACTTC.

The rearrangement uses TRBV11-2 and TRBJ2-3; 7 nucleotides match TRBD1. The CDR3 loop spans 15 amino acids. V lost 6 bases and J lost 3; bases outside the gene matches: 9. The V gene's germline CDR1 is SGHAT and CDR2 FQNNGV. The DNA for the CDR3 is TGTGCCAGCAGTCGGACAGGATATTTAACAGATACGCAGTATTTT. Encoded protein: CASSRTGYLTDTQYF.

The CDR3 DNA sequence: TGTGCCAGCAGTGAAAGGTTGTTCACAGATACGCAGTATTTT. Residues: CASSERLFTDTQYF. The J gene is TRBJ2-3, the V gene TRBV6-1; D is undetermined. From germline, CDR1 is MNHNS and CDR2 SASEGT. The CDR3 is 14 residues long. V was shortened by 2 bases and J by 2 bases, with 8 bases between the two germline ends.

The rearrangement joins TRBV2 to TRBJ1-1, with D unclear. Trimming left V 8 bases short and J 0 bases short, with 10 bases between. The germline V gene encodes CDR1 SNHLY and CDR2 FYNNEI. CDR3 length: 13 amino acids. CDR3 amino acids: CASGTELNTEAFF. The DNA for the CDR3 is TGTGCCAGCGGAACAGAGTTGAACACTGAAGCTTTCTTT.

The chain employs TRBV28 and TRBJ1-4; tentatively, D is TRBD1 (5 bases). CDR1 is MDHEN, CDR2 SYDVKM, per germline. V dropped 6 bases and J dropped 8 bases, with 16 bases sitting between them. This CDR3 is built from 14 residues. CDR3 in amino acids: CASRRTLPGEKLFF. As DNA, the CDR3 is TGTGCCAGCAGGAGGACCCTACCAGGGGAAAAACTGTTTTTT.

The gene calls are TRBV14 and TRBJ1-1; D call uncertain. Per germline, CDR1 SGHDN and CDR2 FVKESK. CDR3 length: 13 amino acids. The V end was cut by 1 base, the J end by 5 bases, with 8 bases between. This chain's CDR3 is CASSQVRGTEAFF. The CDR3 bases are TGTGCCAGCAGCCAAGTTAGAGGGACTGAAGCTTTCTTT.

V gene TRBV30 combines with J gene TRBJ1-1; TRBD1 aligns across 12 bases. The CDR3 is 15 amino acids. Looked up from germline, CDR1 is GTSNPN and CDR2 is SVGIG (reference sequence). CDR3 DNA sequence: TGTGCACTTTCTCGGGACAGGGGGCCTAACACTGAAGCTTTCTTT. Residues: CALSRDRGPNTEAFF.

This clone was detected only a few times. The chain recombines TRBV28 with TRBJ1-2; 10 nucleotides align to TRBD1. The germline gives CDR1 MDHEN, CDR2 SYDVKM. After removal of 6 bases from V and 7 bases from J, the junction contained 8 bases not matched to a gene. The CDR3 totals 14 residues. CDR3 in DNA: TGTGCCAGCAGACTGGGGACAGGGGATGTTGGCTACACCTTC. Its protein is CASRLGTGDVGYTF.